The clone carrying this TCR beta chain showed up many times. Antigen unknown. Indicated time point: newly diagnosed GD, antithyroid drugs for less than 3 months. The TCR library was made from RNA that had been extracted from PBMCs in TRIzol. Clinicians diagnosed Graves' disease using American Thyroid Association guidelines. The data stem from a study of regulatory T cells in long-lasting Graves disease. General observations from the study: A greater number of public clonotypes (more than 2,500) was shared by persistent patients than by new patients (about 890).

Arm-PCR of CDR3 regions and iRepertoire HTBI primers were used to build TCR beta libraries. TCRdb reprocessed the multiplex PCR reads with MiXCR, giving one entry per CDR3 protein. Counted here are some 320,000 distinct CDR3 sequences, approximately 20% occurring once; the ten biggest clones make up less than 45%. The V end was cut by 2 bases, the J end by 1 base, with 8 bases between. Germline lookup yields CDR1 GTSNPN and CDR2 SVGIG (reference sequence). This CDR3 has 13 residues. The V and J genes are TRBV30 and TRBJ1-1; D unresolved. The sequenced sample was peripheral blood mononuclear cells (PBMCs), obtained at new diagnosis, from a patient treated with antithyroid drugs. The TCR originated in a female donor with Graves disease. The CDR3 reads CAWSFGWNTEAFF. DNA of the CDR3: TGTGCCTGGAGTTTTGGTTGGAACACTGAAGCTTTCTTT.